The rows below give T cell receptor beta chains drawn from one sample of a study of regulatory T cells in long-lasting Graves disease. TCRdb independently ran MiXCR on the multiplex PCR reads; one entry per CDR3 protein. The data show 200,000 to 250,000 distinct CDR3 sequences, approximately 18% seen once. The same sample was also studied in work on T cells in Graves' hyperthyroidism and ophthalmopathy.

The sequences come from peripheral blood mononuclear cells (PBMCs), collected at new diagnosis, from a patient treated with antithyroid drugs. The receptors were gathered from a woman between 25 and 40 years old with Graves disease. Each CDR3 is given with its conserved first and last residue. Each record gives: J gene, V gene, D gene, clone size, CDR3 protein, CDR3 DNA. A D gene is named only where the DNA matches it firmly. Clone sizes are given selectively: once, few, many, or a class where the clone is expanded.

j_gene: TRBJ1-3; v_gene: TRBV28; d_gene: .; abundance: .; CDR3aa: CASSKSGNTIYF; CDR3nt: TGTGCCAGCAGTAAATCTGGAAACACCATATATTTT
j_gene: TRBJ2-3; v_gene: TRBV6-1; d_gene: .; abundance: many; CDR3aa: CASSLTGVATDTQYF; CDR3nt: TGTGCCAGCAGCCTAACGGGCGTGGCCACAGATACGCAGTATTTT
j_gene: TRBJ2-5; v_gene: TRBV27; d_gene: TRBD1; abundance: many; CDR3aa: CASTGGQGQETQYF; CDR3nt: TGTGCCAGCACTGGGGGACAGGGGCAAGAGACCCAGTACTTC
j_gene: TRBJ1-1; v_gene: TRBV12-3/TRBV12-4; d_gene: .; abundance: many; CDR3aa: CASRNLVGGVANTNTEAFF; CDR3nt: TGTGCCAGCAGGAACCTAGTAGGAGGGGTAGCGAATACGAACACTGAAGCTTTCTTT
j_gene: TRBJ2-1; v_gene: TRBV20-1; d_gene: TRBD1; abundance: many; CDR3aa: CSGVRGLYNEQFF; CDR3nt: TGCAGTGGCGTCAGGGGGCTCTACAATGAGCAGTTCTTC
j_gene: TRBJ2-7; v_gene: TRBV7-9; d_gene: .; abundance: few; CDR3aa: CASSLDLGSSYEQYF; CDR3nt: TGTGCCAGCAGCCTCGATCTGGGTTCGTCCTACGAGCAGTACTTC
j_gene: TRBJ1-1; v_gene: TRBV2; d_gene: TRBD1; abundance: many; CDR3aa: CASRGTGWTEAFF; CDR3nt: TGTGCCAGCAGGGGGACAGGGTGGACTGAAGCTTTCTTT
j_gene: TRBJ2-2; v_gene: TRBV27; d_gene: .; abundance: .; CDR3aa: CASSSTGFRIVYGELFF; CDR3nt: TGTGCCAGCAGTTCTACAGGGTTCCGAATAGTGTACGGGGAGCTGTTTTTT
j_gene: TRBJ2-3; v_gene: TRBV7-2; d_gene: .; abundance: many; CDR3aa: CASSLVGDWADTQYF; CDR3nt: TGTGCCAGCAGCTTAGTGGGCGACTGGGCAGATACGCAGTATTTT
j_gene: TRBJ2-1; v_gene: TRBV15; d_gene: TRBD1; abundance: few; CDR3aa: CATSVGGEGQGAGEQFF; CDR3nt: TGTGCCACCAGCGTGGGGGGGGAGGGACAGGGGGCTGGTGAGCAGTTCTTC
j_gene: TRBJ1-2; v_gene: TRBV28; d_gene: TRBD1; abundance: many; CDR3aa: CASSLTGIYGYTF; CDR3nt: TGTGCCAGCAGTCTGACAGGGATTTATGGCTACACCTTC
j_gene: TRBJ1-5; v_gene: TRBV27; d_gene: .; abundance: .; CDR3aa: CASSLGHGLWPQHF; CDR3nt: TGTGCCAGCAGTTTGGGACACGGGTTGTGGCCCCAGCATTTT
j_gene: TRBJ2-1; v_gene: TRBV28; d_gene: TRBD1; abundance: many; CDR3aa: CASSTGILVSSYNEQFF; CDR3nt: TGTGCCAGCTCGACAGGGATCCTCGTTTCCTCCTACAATGAGCAGTTCTTC
j_gene: TRBJ2-1; v_gene: TRBV20-1; d_gene: TRBD1; abundance: few; CDR3aa: CSATGTGDYNEQFF; CDR3nt: TGCAGTGCCACCGGGACAGGGGATTACAATGAGCAGTTCTTC
j_gene: TRBJ2-3; v_gene: TRBV28; d_gene: .; abundance: few; CDR3aa: CASRGRSTDTQYF; CDR3nt: TGTGCCAGCAGGGGGAGGAGCACAGATACGCAGTATTTT
j_gene: TRBJ1-4; v_gene: TRBV28; d_gene: .; abundance: once; CDR3aa: CASSEPGEVTNEKLFF; CDR3nt: TGTGCCAGCAGTGAGCCAGGGGAGGTGACTAATGAAAAACTGTTTTTT
j_gene: TRBJ1-1; v_gene: TRBV28; d_gene: TRBD1; abundance: few; CDR3aa: CASSAHRGEAFF; CDR3nt: TGTGCCAGCAGTGCCCACAGGGGTGAAGCTTTCTTT
j_gene: TRBJ2-7; v_gene: TRBV20-1; d_gene: .; abundance: many; CDR3aa: CSARDLMSSYEQYF; CDR3nt: TGCAGTGCTAGAGATTTGATGAGCTCCTACGAGCAGTACTTC
j_gene: TRBJ2-3; v_gene: TRBV5-1; d_gene: .; abundance: many; CDR3aa: CASSLNPTRWGDTQYF; CDR3nt: TGCGCCAGCAGCTTGAACCCAACTAGGTGGGGAGATACGCAGTATTTT
j_gene: TRBJ2-7; v_gene: TRBV4-1; d_gene: .; abundance: .; CDR3aa: CASSQGQGVTYEQYF; CDR3nt: TGCGCCAGCAGCCAAGGGCAGGGTGTCACGTACGAGCAGTACTTC
j_gene: TRBJ2-7; v_gene: TRBV5-4; d_gene: TRBD1; abundance: .; CDR3aa: CASSLAPGQGTTYEQYF; CDR3nt: TGTGCCAGCAGCTTGGCCCCGGGACAGGGAACTACCTACGAGCAGTACTTC
j_gene: TRBJ2-3; v_gene: TRBV25-1; d_gene: TRBD1; abundance: many; CDR3aa: CASSETGAATDTQYF; CDR3nt: TGTGCCAGCAGTGAGACAGGGGCCGCCACAGATACGCAGTATTTT
j_gene: TRBJ1-3; v_gene: TRBV15; d_gene: .; abundance: many; CDR3aa: CATSRDRSSGNTIYF; CDR3nt: TGTGCCACCAGCAGAGATAGGAGCTCTGGAAACACCATATATTTT
j_gene: TRBJ1-3; v_gene: TRBV18; d_gene: TRBD1; abundance: many; CDR3aa: CASSQRDRASGNTIYF; CDR3nt: TGTGCCAGCTCACAACGGGACAGGGCCTCTGGAAACACCATATATTTT
j_gene: TRBJ2-7; v_gene: TRBV2; d_gene: .; abundance: once; CDR3aa: CASSEALGRAYEQYF; CDR3nt: TGTGCCAGCAGTGAAGCGCTGGGGAGAGCCTACGAGCAGTACTTC
j_gene: TRBJ1-4; v_gene: TRBV30; d_gene: .; abundance: many; CDR3aa: CAWAFGEKLFF; CDR3nt: TGTGCCTGGGCGTTTGGTGAAAAACTGTTTTTT
j_gene: TRBJ1-2; v_gene: TRBV12-3/TRBV12-4; d_gene: .; abundance: many; CDR3aa: CASSFPPVPQYGYTF; CDR3nt: TGTGCCAGCAGTTTCCCCCCCGTCCCGCAGTATGGCTACACCTTC
j_gene: TRBJ1-6; v_gene: TRBV27; d_gene: .; abundance: many; CDR3aa: CASSSYNSPLHF; CDR3nt: TGTGCCAGCAGTTCGTATAATTCACCCCTCCACTTT
j_gene: TRBJ2-3; v_gene: TRBV7-2; d_gene: TRBD1; abundance: few; CDR3aa: CASSGRRWGTASTDTQYF; CDR3nt: TGTGCCAGCAGCGGGCGACGTTGGGGGACAGCTAGCACAGATACGCAGTATTTT
j_gene: TRBJ1-5; v_gene: TRBV28; d_gene: .; abundance: many; CDR3aa: CASSLAIVGQPQHF; CDR3nt: TGTGCCAGCAGTTTGGCGATCGTTGGTCAGCCCCAGCATTTT
j_gene: TRBJ2-2; v_gene: TRBV12-3/TRBV12-4; d_gene: .; abundance: .; CDR3aa: CASSLGRLGTGELFF; CDR3nt: TGTGCCAGCAGTTTGGGCCGTTTGGGGACAGGGGAGCTGTTTTTT
j_gene: TRBJ2-3; v_gene: TRBV24-1; d_gene: TRBD1; abundance: many; CDR3aa: CATSDFVGQGTDTQYF; CDR3nt: TGTGCCACCAGTGATTTCGTGGGACAGGGAACAGATACGCAGTATTTT
j_gene: TRBJ1-2; v_gene: TRBV5-5; d_gene: .; abundance: many; CDR3aa: CASSSVAEEEINYGYTF; CDR3nt: TGTGCCAGCAGCTCGGTGGCCGAAGAAGAAATTAACTATGGCTACACCTTC
j_gene: TRBJ2-5; v_gene: TRBV7-2; d_gene: .; abundance: many; CDR3aa: CASSRYGTQETQYF; CDR3nt: TGTGCCAGCAGCCGCTACGGGACACAAGAGACCCAGTACTTC
j_gene: TRBJ2-3; v_gene: TRBV30; d_gene: TRBD2; abundance: few; CDR3aa: CAWGLAGADTQYF; CDR3nt: TGTGCCTGGGGACTAGCGGGAGCAGATACGCAGTATTTT
j_gene: TRBJ1-5; v_gene: TRBV2; d_gene: .; abundance: many; CDR3aa: CASRGPGQSNQPQHF; CDR3nt: TGTGCCAGCAGGGGACCGGGACAAAGCAATCAGCCCCAGCATTTT